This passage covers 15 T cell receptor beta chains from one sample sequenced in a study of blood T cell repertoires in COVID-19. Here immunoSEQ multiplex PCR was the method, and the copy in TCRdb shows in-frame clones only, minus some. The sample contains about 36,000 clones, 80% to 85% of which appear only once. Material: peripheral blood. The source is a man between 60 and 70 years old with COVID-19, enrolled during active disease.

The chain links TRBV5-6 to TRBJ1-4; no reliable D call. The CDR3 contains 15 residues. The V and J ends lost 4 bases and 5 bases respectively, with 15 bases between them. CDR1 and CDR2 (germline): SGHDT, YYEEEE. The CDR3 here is CASSPRIQMNEKLFF. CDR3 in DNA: TGTGCCAGCAGCCCTAGGATCCAGATGAATGAAAAACTGTTTTTT.

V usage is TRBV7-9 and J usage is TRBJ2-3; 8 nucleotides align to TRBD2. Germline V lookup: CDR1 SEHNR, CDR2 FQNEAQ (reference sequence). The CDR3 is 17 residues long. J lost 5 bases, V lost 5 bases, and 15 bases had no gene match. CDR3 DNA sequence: TGTGCCAGCAGCCCCGGTACTAGCGGCCGGAATGTAGATACGCAGTATTTT. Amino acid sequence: CASSPGTSGRNVDTQYF.

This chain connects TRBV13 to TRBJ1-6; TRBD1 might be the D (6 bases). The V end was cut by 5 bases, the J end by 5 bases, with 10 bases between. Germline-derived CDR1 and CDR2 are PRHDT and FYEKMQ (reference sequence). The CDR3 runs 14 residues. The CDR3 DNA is TGTGCCAGCAGCCTCGCAGGGGATAATTCACCCCTCCACTTT. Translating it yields CASSLAGDNSPLHF.

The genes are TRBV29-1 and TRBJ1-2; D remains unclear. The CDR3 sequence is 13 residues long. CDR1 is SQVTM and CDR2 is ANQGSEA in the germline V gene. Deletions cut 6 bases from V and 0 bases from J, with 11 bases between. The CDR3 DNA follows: TGCAGCGTCTTGCACGGGACTAACTATGGCTACACCTTC. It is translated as CSVLHGTNYGYTF.

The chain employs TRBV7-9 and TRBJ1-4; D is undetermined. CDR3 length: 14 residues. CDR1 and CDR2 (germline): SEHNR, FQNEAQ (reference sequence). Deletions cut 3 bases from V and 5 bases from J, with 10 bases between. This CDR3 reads CASSFGEGNEKLFF. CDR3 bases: TGTGCCAGCAGCTTCGGGGAGGGCAATGAAAAACTGTTTTTT.

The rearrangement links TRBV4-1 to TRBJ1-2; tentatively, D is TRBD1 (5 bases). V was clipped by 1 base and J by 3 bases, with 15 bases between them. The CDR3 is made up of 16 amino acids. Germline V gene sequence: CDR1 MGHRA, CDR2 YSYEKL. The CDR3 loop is CASSQAAGLGDYGYTF. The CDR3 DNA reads TGCGCCAGCAGCCAAGCGGCGGGACTGGGGGACTATGGCTACACCTTC.

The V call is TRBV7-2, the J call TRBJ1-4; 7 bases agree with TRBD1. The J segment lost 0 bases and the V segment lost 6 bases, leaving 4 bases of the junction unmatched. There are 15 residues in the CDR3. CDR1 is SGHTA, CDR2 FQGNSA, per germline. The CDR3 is CASSGGQATNEKLFF. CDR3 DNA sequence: TGTGCCAGCAGTGGTGGACAGGCAACTAATGAAAAACTGTTTTTT.

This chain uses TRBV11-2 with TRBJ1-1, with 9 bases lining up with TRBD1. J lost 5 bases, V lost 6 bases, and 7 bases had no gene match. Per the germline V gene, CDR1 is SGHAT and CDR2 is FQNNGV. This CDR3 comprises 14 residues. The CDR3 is CASRPGTGLTEAFF. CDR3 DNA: TGTGCCAGCAGGCCTGGGACAGGGTTAACTGAAGCTTTCTTT. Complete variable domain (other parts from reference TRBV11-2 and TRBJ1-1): EAGVAQSPRYKIIEKRQSVAFWCNPISGHATLYWYQQILGQGPKLLIQFQNNGVVDDSQLPKDRFSAERLKGVDSTLKIQPAKLEDSAVYLCASRPGTGLTEAFFGQGTRLTVV.

The CDR3 loop is CASSPWTGGTEAFF. The CDR3 DNA follows: TGTGCCAGCAGCCCATGGACAGGGGGAACTGAAGCTTTCTTT. V gene TRBV7-2 combines with J gene TRBJ1-1; TRBD1 matches 10 bases. CDR3 length: 14 residues. Germline assignment: CDR1 SGHTA and CDR2 FQGNSA. The J segment lost 5 bases and the V segment lost 5 bases, leaving 5 bases of the junction unmatched.

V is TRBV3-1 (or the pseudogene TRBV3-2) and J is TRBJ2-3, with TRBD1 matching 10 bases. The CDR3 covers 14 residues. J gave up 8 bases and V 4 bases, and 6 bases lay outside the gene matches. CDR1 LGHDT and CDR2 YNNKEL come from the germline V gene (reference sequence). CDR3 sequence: CASSPGQGYGTQYF. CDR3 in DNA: TGTGCCAGCAGCCCGGGACAGGGGTACGGTACGCAGTATTTT.

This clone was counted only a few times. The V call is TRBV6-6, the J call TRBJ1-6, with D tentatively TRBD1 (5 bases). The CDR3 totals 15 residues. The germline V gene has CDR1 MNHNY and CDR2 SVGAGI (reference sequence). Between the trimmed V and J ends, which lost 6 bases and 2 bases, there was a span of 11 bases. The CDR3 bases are TGTGCCAGCAGCCTTGACAGTCCCTATAATTCACCCCTCCACTTT. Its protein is CASSLDSPYNSPLHF.

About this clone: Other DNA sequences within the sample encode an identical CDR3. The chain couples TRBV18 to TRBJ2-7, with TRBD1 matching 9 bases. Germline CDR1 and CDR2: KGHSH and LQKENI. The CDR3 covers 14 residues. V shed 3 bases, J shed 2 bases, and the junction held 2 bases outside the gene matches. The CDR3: CASSPGQGPYEQYF. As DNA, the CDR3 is TGTGCCAGCTCACCCGGACAGGGGCCCTACGAGCAGTACTTC.

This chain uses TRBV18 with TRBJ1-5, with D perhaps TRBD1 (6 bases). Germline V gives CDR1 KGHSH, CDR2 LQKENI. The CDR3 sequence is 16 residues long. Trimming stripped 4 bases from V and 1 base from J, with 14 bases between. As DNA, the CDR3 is TGTGCCAGCTCACGGCCACAGGGCTTGAGCAATCAGCCCCAGCATTTT. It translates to CASSRPQGLSNQPQHF.

The CDR3 nucleotides are TGTGCCAGTACCCCTAATGGAATTGGAGGGGTCGAGCAGTACTTC. Translating it yields CASTPNGIGGVEQYF. This sequence joins TRBV9 and TRBJ2-7, with a weak D call TRBD2 (6 bases). The V end was cut by 8 bases, the J end by 6 bases, with 24 bases between. The germline CDR1 and CDR2 sequences are SGDLS and YYNGEE. There are 15 residues in the CDR3.

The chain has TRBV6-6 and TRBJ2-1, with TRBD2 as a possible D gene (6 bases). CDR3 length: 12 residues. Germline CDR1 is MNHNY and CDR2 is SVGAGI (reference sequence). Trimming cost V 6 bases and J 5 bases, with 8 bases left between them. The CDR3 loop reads CASRGGNNEQFF. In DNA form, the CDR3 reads TGTGCCAGCAGGGGAGGCAACAATGAGCAGTTCTTC.